Each of the 20 T cell receptor beta chains below was sequenced from the same sample in a study of technical replicates of blood from several donors (TCRdb year 2017). Library generation was performed with the immunoSEQ multiplex PCR assay. Sourced from immuneACCESS, this table was stored by TCRdb with only in-frame sequences that have V and J called. A share of the clones is absent; for the studies checked, an unresolved V gene accounts for under half, and the remainder has no known explanation. The sample includes tens of thousands of clones, with approximately 96% observed a single time. The top ten constitute roughly 0.35% of the sample. The specimen was T cells isolated from PBMCs. The source of these receptors is a human donor in good health.

This clone occurred once. The chain joins TRBV10-1 to TRBJ2-7, with D hard to call. Trimming took 0 bases from V and 3 from J, leaving 6 bases between them. Germline V CDR1 and CDR2: WNHNN, SYGVQD (reference sequence). This CDR3 spans 13 amino acids. The CDR3 protein is CASSESVGYEQYF. For the CDR3, the DNA is TGCGCCAGCAGTGAGTCGGTCGGCTACGAGCAGTACTTC.

This chain connects TRBV11-3 to TRBJ2-5; 8 positions agree with TRBD2. Germline loops: CDR1 SGHNT, CDR2 YENEEA. Unmatched junction bases numbered 10, after V lost 5 bases and J lost 5 bases. This CDR3 is built from 15 residues. This chain's CDR3 is CASSPLRGAQETQYF. CDR3 nucleotide sequence: TGTGCCAGCAGCCCCTTGCGGGGGGCGCAGGAGACCCAGTACTTC.

The gene calls are TRBV6-5 and TRBJ2-7; maybe TRBD2 (5 bases). Germline V gene lookup returns CDR1 MNHEY and CDR2 SVGAGI. V was pared by 7 bases and J by 2 bases, with 15 bases between. There are 14 residues in the CDR3. This chain's CDR3 is CASNPPSLTYEQYF. In nucleotides, the CDR3 is TGTGCCAGCAATCCCCCTAGCCTAACCTACGAGCAGTACTTC.

CDR3 residues: CASSQDLEGWDTEAFF. As DNA, the CDR3 is TGTGCCAGCAGCCAAGATCTTGAGGGCTGGGACACTGAAGCTTTCTTT. The chain combines TRBV14 with TRBJ1-1; D unclear. With 0 bases removed from V and 3 bases from J, the gap between germline ends came to 14 bases. The length of the CDR3 is 16 residues. The germline V gene encodes CDR1 SGHDN and CDR2 FVKESK.

The rearrangement links TRBV29-1 to TRBJ2-5; possible D gene TRBD1, 5 bases. This CDR3 is 13 amino acids long. Trimming shortened V by 3 bases and J by 4 bases, and 12 bases separated the two germline ends. Germline CDR1 SQVTM, CDR2 ANQGSEA. DNA for the CDR3: TGCAGCGTTGATGTAGGGGCCTTAGAGACCCAGTACTTC. Translation gives CSVDVGALETQYF.

The CDR3 coding sequence is TGTGCCAGCAAACTAGCGCGAACCACCGGGGAGCTGTTTTTT. This gives the protein CASKLARTTGELFF. This sequence joins TRBV2 and TRBJ2-2; 7 bases are a match to TRBD2. The junction had 6 bases not matched to a gene; V was cut back by 7 bases and J by 4 bases. Germline V gene data show CDR1 as SNHLY and CDR2 as FYNNEI. CDR3 length: 14 amino acids.

This clone occurred once. The rearrangement joins TRBV5-1 to TRBJ2-3; 8 bases are shared with TRBD2. CDR3 size: 15 residues. The ends lost 4 bases at V and 0 bases at J; junction bases unmatched: 4. Germline values: CDR1 SGHRS, CDR2 YFSETQ. CDR3 DNA sequence: TGCGCCAGCAGCGACGGGGGGGTTAGCACAGATACGCAGTATTTT. Its protein product is CASSDGGVSTDTQYF.

The J gene is TRBJ1-1, the V gene TRBV6-6; no reliable D call. The CDR3 totals 12 residues. Trimming left V 6 bases short and J 8 bases short, with 13 bases between. Per the germline V gene, CDR1 is MNHNY and CDR2 is SVGAGI (reference sequence). Here the CDR3 reads CASSYSGSEAFF. The CDR3 coding sequence is TGTGCCAGCAGCTACAGCGGTTCGGAAGCTTTCTTT.

The chain is built from TRBV6-1 and TRBJ1-2; 9 bases agree with TRBD1. The CDR3 length is 17 residues. The V segment lost 3 bases and the J segment 8 bases; nucleotides outside the gene matches: 16. The germline CDR1 and CDR2 sequences are MNHNS and SASEGT. CDR3 protein: CASSDPRTGESRWGYTF. The CDR3 DNA is TGTGCCAGCAGTGACCCTCGGACAGGGGAGTCACGGTGGGGCTACACCTTC.

The chain carries TRBV6-1 and TRBJ2-7, with 9 bases fitting TRBD1. CDR3 length: 15 residues. Germline V gene sequence: CDR1 MNHNS, CDR2 SASEGT. The junction had 8 bases not matched to a gene; V was cut back by 5 bases and J by 3 bases. This chain's CDR3 is CASSPPGTGNYEQYF. In DNA, the CDR3 is TGTGCCAGCAGTCCACCCGGGACAGGGAACTACGAGCAGTACTTC.

The chain carries TRBV19 and TRBJ2-3; 11 nucleotides match TRBD1. Trimming cost V 5 bases and J 3 bases; bases outside gene matches: 7. Per the germline V gene, CDR1 is LNHDA and CDR2 is SQIVND (reference sequence). The CDR3 spans 16 residues. CDR3 protein: CASSPRRDRGTDTQYF. CDR3 coding DNA: TGTGCCAGTAGTCCGCGCCGGGACAGGGGGACAGATACGCAGTATTTT.

The rearrangement links TRBV6-5 to TRBJ1-2; D remains ambiguous. Germline CDR1 MNHEY, CDR2 SVGAGI. Deletions cut 6 bases from V and 4 bases from J, with 12 bases between. CDR3 length: 13 residues. The CDR3 loop is CASSSWEGYGYTF. DNA for the CDR3: TGTGCCAGCAGCTCTTGGGAGGGCTATGGCTACACCTTC.

This chain joins TRBV5-4 and TRBJ2-3, with 12 bases identical to TRBD2. From germline, CDR1 is SGHNT and CDR2 YYREEE (reference sequence). Trimming at V came to 0 bases and at J to 5 bases, leaving 4 bases not matched to a gene. The CDR3 is made up of 16 amino acids. CDR3 region: CASSLGLAGERDTQYF. The CDR3 region has the DNA TGTGCCAGCAGCTTGGGACTAGCGGGAGAGCGAGATACGCAGTATTTT.

This chain uses TRBV19 with TRBJ1-2; 9 bases fit TRBD1. CDR1 LNHDA and CDR2 SQIVND come from the germline V gene (reference sequence). The CDR3 has 14 residues. V gave up 3 bases and J gave up 5 bases; unmatched junction bases: 4. CDR3 residues: CASSIRDRVYGYTF. Here the CDR3 DNA reads TGTGCCAGTAGTATCCGGGACAGGGTATATGGCTACACCTTC.

The V gene is TRBV28, the J gene TRBJ1-5; maybe TRBD1 (6 bases). Trimming removed 3 bases from V and 3 bases from J, with 15 bases in between. Germline V gene sequence: CDR1 MDHEN, CDR2 SYDVKM. The CDR3 sequence is 16 residues long. The DNA of the CDR3 is TGTGCCAGCAGTTTGGGGAAACAGGGTAACAATCAGCCCCAGCATTTT. It yields the protein CASSLGKQGNNQPQHF.

V gene TRBV15 combines with J gene TRBJ2-7; the D is unclear. This CDR3 is built from 15 residues. Per the germline V gene, CDR1 is LNHNV and CDR2 is YYDKDF (reference sequence). Trimming removed 0 bases from V and 3 bases from J, with 12 bases in between. The CDR3 spells CATSREGRSYYEQYF. In DNA, the CDR3 is TGTGCCACCAGCAGAGAGGGCAGGTCTTACTACGAGCAGTACTTC.

This chain connects TRBV6-6 to TRBJ2-7, with 9 bases that match TRBD2. The CDR3 runs to 16 residues. V lost 2 bases to trimming and J lost 6 bases; unmatched junction nucleotides: 11. Germline assignment: CDR1 MNHNY and CDR2 SVGAGI (reference sequence). The CDR3 protein is CASSYPSGNPRSEQYF. CDR3 sequence (DNA): TGTGCCAGCAGTTACCCTAGCGGGAATCCTAGAAGCGAGCAGTACTTC.

This clone occurred a few times. This chain joins TRBV7-9 and TRBJ1-2; perhaps TRBD1 as D (6 bases). Trimming took 5 bases from V and 4 from J, leaving 11 bases between them. The CDR3 has 13 residues. Germline V gene sequence: CDR1 SEHNR, CDR2 FQNEAQ (reference sequence). The CDR3 region has the DNA TGTGCCAGCAGCGTTCAGGGGACCTATGGCTACACCTTC. Amino acids: CASSVQGTYGYTF.

In this sample, this clone turned up once. J is TRBJ2-3 and V is TRBV30; D perhaps matches TRBD2 (6 bases). CDR1 GTSNPN and CDR2 SVGIG come from the germline V gene (reference sequence). The CDR3 loop spans 15 amino acids. V was pared by 0 bases and J by 2 bases, with 12 bases between. The CDR3 coding sequence is TGTGCCTGGAGTGTACCACTAGCTCTCACAGATACGCAGTATTTT. Translation gives CAWSVPLALTDTQYF.

J is TRBJ2-3 and V is TRBV28; 10 nucleotides line up with TRBD1. In germline, CDR1 is MDHEN, CDR2 SYDVKM. The length of the CDR3 is 17 residues. With V trimmed by 2 bases and J by 1 base, 6 bases remained unmatched. For the CDR3, the DNA is TGTGCCAGCAGTTTAAACAGACAGGGGGCTGGCACAGATACGCAGTATTTT. The encoded protein is CASSLNRQGAGTDTQYF.